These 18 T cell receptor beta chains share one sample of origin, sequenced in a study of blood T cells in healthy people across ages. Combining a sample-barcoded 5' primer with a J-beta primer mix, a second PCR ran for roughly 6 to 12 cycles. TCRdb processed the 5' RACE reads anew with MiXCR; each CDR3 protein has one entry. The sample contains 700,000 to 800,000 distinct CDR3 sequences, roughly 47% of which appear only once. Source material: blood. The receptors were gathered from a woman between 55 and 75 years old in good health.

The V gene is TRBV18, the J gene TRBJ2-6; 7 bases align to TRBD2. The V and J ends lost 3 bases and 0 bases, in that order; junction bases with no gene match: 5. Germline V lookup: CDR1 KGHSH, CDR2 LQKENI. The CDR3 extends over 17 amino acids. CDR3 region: CASSPNTGGSGANVLTF. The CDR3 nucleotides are TGTGCCAGCTCACCTAATACGGGGGGCTCTGGGGCCAACGTCCTGACTTTC. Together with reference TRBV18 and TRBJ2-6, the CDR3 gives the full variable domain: NAGVMQNPRHLVRRRGQEARLRCSPMKGHSHVYWYRQLPEEGLKFMVYLQKENIIDESGMPKERFSAEFPKEGPSILRIQQVVRGDSAAYFCASSPNTGGSGANVLTFGAGSRLTVL.

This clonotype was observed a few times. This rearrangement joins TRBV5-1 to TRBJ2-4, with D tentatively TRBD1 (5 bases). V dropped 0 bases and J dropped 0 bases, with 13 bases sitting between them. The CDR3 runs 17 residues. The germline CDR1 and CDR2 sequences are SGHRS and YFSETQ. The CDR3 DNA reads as TGCGCCAGCAGCTTGGATGACAGTAGACTAGCCAAAAACATTCAGTACTTC. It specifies CASSLDDSRLAKNIQYF.

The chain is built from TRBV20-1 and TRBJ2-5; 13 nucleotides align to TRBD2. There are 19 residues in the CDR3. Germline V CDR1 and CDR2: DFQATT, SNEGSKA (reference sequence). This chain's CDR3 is CSLKSGTSGRAYWSNEQYF. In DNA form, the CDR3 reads TGCAGCCTCAAGTCAGGCACTAGCGGGAGGGCGTATTGGAGCAATGAGCAGTACTTC.

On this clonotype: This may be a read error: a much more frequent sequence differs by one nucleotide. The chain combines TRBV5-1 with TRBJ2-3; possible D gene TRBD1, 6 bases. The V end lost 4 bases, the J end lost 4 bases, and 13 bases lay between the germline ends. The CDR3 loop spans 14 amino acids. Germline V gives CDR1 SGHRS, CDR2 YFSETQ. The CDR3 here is CASSPSRGADTQYF. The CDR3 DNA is TGCGCCAGCAGCCCTAGCAGGGGCGCAGATACGCAGTATTTT.

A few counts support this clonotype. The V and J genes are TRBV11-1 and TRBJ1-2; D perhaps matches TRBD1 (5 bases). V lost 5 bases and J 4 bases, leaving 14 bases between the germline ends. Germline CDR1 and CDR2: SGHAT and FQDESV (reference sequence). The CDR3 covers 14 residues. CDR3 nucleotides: TGTGCCAGCAGCCCGACAGCTAACGTCTATGGCTACACCTTC. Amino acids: CASSPTANVYGYTF.

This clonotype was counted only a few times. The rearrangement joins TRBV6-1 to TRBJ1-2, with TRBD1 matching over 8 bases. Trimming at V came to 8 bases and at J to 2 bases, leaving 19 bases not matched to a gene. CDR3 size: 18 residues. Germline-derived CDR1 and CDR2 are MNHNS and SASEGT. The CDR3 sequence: CASADYMMTGAKNYGYTF. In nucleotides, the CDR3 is TGTGCCAGCGCCGACTATATGATGACAGGGGCGAAGAACTATGGCTACACCTTC.

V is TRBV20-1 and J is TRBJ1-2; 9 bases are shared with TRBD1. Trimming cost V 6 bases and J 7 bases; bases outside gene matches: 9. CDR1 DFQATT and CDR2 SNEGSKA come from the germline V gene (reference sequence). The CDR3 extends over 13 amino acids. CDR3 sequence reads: CSAIGTGTSGYTF. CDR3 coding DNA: TGCAGTGCCATCGGGACAGGGACTAGTGGCTACACCTTC.

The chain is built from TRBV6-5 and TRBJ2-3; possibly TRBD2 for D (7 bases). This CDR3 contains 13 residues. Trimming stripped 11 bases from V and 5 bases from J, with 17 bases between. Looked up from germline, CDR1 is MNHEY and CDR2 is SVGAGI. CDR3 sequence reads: CAARGGGVDTQYF. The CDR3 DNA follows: TGTGCCGCCAGGGGCGGGGGCGTAGATACGCAGTATTTT.

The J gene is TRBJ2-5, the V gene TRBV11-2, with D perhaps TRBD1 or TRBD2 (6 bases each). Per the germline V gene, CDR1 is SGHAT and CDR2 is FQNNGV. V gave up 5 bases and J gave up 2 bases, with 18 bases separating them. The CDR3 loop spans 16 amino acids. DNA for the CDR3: TGTGCCAGCAGCCCCGACTGGGGGGCGAGGCAAGAGACCCAGTACTTC. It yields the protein CASSPDWGARQETQYF.

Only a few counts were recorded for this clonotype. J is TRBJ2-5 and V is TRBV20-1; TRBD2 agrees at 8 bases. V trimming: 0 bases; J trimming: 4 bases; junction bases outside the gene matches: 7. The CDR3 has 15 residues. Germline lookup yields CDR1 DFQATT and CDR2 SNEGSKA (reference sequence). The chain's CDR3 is CSARDLGLDGETQYF. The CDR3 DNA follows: TGCAGTGCTAGAGATCTGGGACTAGATGGAGAGACCCAGTACTTC.

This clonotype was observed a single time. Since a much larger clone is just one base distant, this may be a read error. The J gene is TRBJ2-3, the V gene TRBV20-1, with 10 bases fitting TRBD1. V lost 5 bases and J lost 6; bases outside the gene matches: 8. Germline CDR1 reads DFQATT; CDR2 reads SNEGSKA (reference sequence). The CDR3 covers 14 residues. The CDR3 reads CSAPGTGVADTQYF. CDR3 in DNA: TGCAGTGCTCCCGGGACAGGGGTGGCGGATACGCAGTATTTT.

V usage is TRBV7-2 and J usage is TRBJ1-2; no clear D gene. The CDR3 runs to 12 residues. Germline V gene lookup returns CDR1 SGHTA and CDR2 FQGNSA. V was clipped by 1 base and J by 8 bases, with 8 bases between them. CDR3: CASSLESGGYTF. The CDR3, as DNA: TGTGCCAGCAGCTTAGAATCGGGCGGCTACACCTTC.

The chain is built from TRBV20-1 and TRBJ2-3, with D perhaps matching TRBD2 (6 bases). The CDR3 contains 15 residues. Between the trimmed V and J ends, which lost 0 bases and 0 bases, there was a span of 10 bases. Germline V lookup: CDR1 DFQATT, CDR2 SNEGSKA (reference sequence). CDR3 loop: CSARDLRDSTDTQYF. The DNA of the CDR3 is TGCAGTGCTAGAGATCTGCGGGACAGCACAGATACGCAGTATTTT.

CDR3 in DNA: TGTGCCAGCAGCTTAGTGGCGGGGGGTGAAAATGAGCAGTTCTTC. Translated: CASSLVAGGENEQFF. The chain is built from TRBV7-2 and TRBJ2-1; 8 bases agree with TRBD2. The germline gives CDR1 SGHTA, CDR2 FQGNSA. The CDR3 has 15 residues. V lost 1 base and J lost 7; bases outside the gene matches: 6.

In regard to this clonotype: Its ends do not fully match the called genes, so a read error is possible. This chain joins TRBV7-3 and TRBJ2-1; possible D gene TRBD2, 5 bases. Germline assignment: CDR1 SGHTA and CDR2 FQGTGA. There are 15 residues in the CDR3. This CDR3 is CASSPAPSSYNERFF. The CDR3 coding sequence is TGTGCCAGCAGCCCTGCGCCTAGCTCCTACAATGAGCGGTTCTTC.

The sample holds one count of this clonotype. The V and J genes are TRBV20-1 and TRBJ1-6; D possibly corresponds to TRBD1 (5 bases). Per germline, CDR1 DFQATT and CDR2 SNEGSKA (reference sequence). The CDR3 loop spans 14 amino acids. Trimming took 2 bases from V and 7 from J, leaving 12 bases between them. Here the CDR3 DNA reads TGCAGTGCTAGACAGGGTTCGAGCAATTCACCCCTCCACTTT. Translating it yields CSARQGSSNSPLHF.

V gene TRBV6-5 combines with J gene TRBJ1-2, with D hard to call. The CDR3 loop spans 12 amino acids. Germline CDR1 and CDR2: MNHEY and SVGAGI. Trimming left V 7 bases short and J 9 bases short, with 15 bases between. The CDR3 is CASISPGCRYTF. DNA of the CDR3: TGTGCCAGCATCTCCCCTGGGTGTCGCTACACCTTC.

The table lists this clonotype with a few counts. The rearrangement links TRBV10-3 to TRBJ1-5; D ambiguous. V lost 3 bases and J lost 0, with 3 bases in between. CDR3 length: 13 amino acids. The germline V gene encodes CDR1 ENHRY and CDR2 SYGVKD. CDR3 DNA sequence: TGTGCCATCAGTGAAGGTAGCAATCAGCCCCAGCATTTT. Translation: CAISEGSNQPQHF.